Detailed here is one TCR beta chain. Its antigen is currently unknown. This record comes from a study of lymphopenia after photon versus proton radiotherapy. The data were produced by immunoSEQ multiplex PCR, yet TCRdb's version contains in-frame clones alone and is incomplete. The sample consists of about 58,000 clones, 84% of them appearing once. Whole-study results and caveats: Post-nadir diversity loss with photons came from oligoclonal expansion, particularly CD8+ Temra cells.

This TCR was sampled from a man aged 55 to 70 with pancreatic cancer. This specimen was peripheral blood, taken from a patient treated with proton-based radiotherapy.

CDR3 amino acids: CASSLEGTTIYF. CDR3 DNA sequence: TGCGCCAGCAGCTTGGAAGGGACGACCATATATTTT. J is TRBJ1-3 and V is TRBV5-1; D may be TRBD1 (5 bases). The CDR3 runs 12 residues. Germline V gene data show CDR1 as SGHRS and CDR2 as YFSETQ. The V end was cut by 0 bases, the J end by 10 bases, with 8 bases between. Using reference TRBV5-1 and TRBJ1-3 for the parts outside the CDR3, the full variable domain is KAGVTQTPRYLIKTRGQQVTLSCSPISGHRSVSWYQQTPGQGLQFLFEYFSETQRNKGNFPGRFSGRQFSNSRSEMNVSTLELGDSALYLCASSLEGTTIYFGEGSWLTVV.